These 12 T cell receptor beta chains share one sample of origin, sequenced in a study of cytomegalovirus exposure and HLA in healthy donors. PCR primers comprised 60 Vbeta and 13 Jbeta primers. The method was immunoSEQ multiplex PCR; TCRdb's version includes in-frame clones alone and lacks a portion of them. This sample has 150,000 to 200,000 clones, with roughly 12% found just once. Sequencing was carried out using PBMCs. All receptors come from a man aged 50 or older in good health and CMV-seropositive.

The CDR3 loop is CASRRTGGNEKLFF. CDR3 sequence (DNA): TGTGCCAGCCGTCGGACAGGGGGCAACGAAAAACTGTTTTTT. The genes are TRBV19 and TRBJ1-4, with 11 bases lining up with TRBD1. The V gene's germline CDR1 is LNHDA and CDR2 SQIVND (reference sequence). Losses at the gene ends were 9 bases for V and 8 bases for J; bases not matched to a gene: 8. The length of the CDR3 is 14 residues.

V and J are TRBV7-3 and TRBJ2-1; 14 bases fit TRBD2. J lost 4 bases, V lost 1 base, and 6 bases had no gene match. Per the germline V gene, CDR1 is SGHTA and CDR2 is FQGTGA. There are 18 residues in the CDR3. CDR3 loop: CASSLRTSGGPAYNEQFF. The DNA for the CDR3 is TGTGCCAGCAGCTTAAGGACTAGCGGGGGGCCAGCGTACAATGAGCAGTTCTTC.

This clone showed up just a few times. The J gene is TRBJ2-1, the V gene TRBV5-1, with D possibly TRBD2 on 6 matching bases. Trimming took 3 bases from V and 7 from J, leaving 14 bases between them. Looked up from germline, CDR1 is SGHRS and CDR2 is YFSETQ. The CDR3 spans 14 residues. The CDR3 spells CASSWRGVANEQFF. In DNA form, the CDR3 reads TGCGCCAGCAGCTGGAGGGGAGTTGCAAATGAGCAGTTCTTC.

V is TRBV29-1 and J is TRBJ1-1; TRBD1 matches 7 bases. The CDR3 is made up of 15 amino acids. CDR1 is SQVTM and CDR2 is ANQGSEA in the germline V gene. V gave up 7 bases and J gave up 1 base; unmatched junction bases: 12. The DNA of the CDR3 is TGCAGCGCCTCACAGGGGAACCATCGGAACACTGAAGCTTTCTTT. This encodes CSASQGNHRNTEAFF.

This clone was seen only a few times. The chain carries TRBV11-2 and TRBJ1-2, with unresolved D. Germline V gene lookup returns CDR1 SGHAT and CDR2 FQNNGV. The CDR3 totals 12 residues. Trimming took 2 bases from V and 7 from J, leaving 8 bases between them. DNA for the CDR3: TGTGCCAGCAGCTTACCCTCTCCTGGCTACACCTTC. Its translation is CASSLPSPGYTF.

The chain joins TRBV18 to TRBJ1-6; D remains ambiguous. Deletions cut 3 bases from V and 10 bases from J, with 10 bases between. CDR1 is KGHSH and CDR2 is LQKENI in the germline V gene. The CDR3 runs 13 residues. The CDR3 nucleotides are TGTGCCAGCTCACCTTTTGGGGAGTCACCCCTCCACTTT. Translation gives CASSPFGESPLHF.

The V and J genes are TRBV6-1 and TRBJ2-5; 11 bases are shared with TRBD1. The trim removed 1 base at V and 1 base at J, leaving 2 bases unmatched. The V gene's germline CDR1 is MNHNS and CDR2 SASEGT. The CDR3 is made up of 16 amino acids. CDR3 sequence reads: CASSEGTGGGQETQYF. The CDR3 bases are TGTGCCAGCAGTGAAGGGACAGGGGGCGGCCAAGAGACCCAGTACTTC.

This clone was detected only a few times. This chain joins TRBV25-1 and TRBJ1-1; D perhaps matches TRBD1 (5 bases). The CDR3 sequence is 15 residues long. Trimming took off 1 base at V and 2 bases at J, with 11 bases between the two ends. Germline lookup yields CDR1 MGHDK and CDR2 SYGVNS. The CDR3 nucleotides are TGTGCCAGCAGTGAATCATGGCAGGGAAACACTGAAGCTTTCTTT. This translates into CASSESWQGNTEAFF. Combining the CDR3 with reference TRBV25-1 and TRBJ1-1 gives the whole variable domain EADIYQTPRYLVIGTGKKITLECSQTMGHDKMYWYQQDPGMELHLIHYSYGVNSTEKGDLSSESTVSRIRTEHFPLTLESARPSHTSQYLCASSESWQGNTEAFFGQGTRLTVV.

This clone appeared a few times. This chain links TRBV5-4 with TRBJ2-7, with 7 bases that match TRBD1. The V and J ends lost 2 bases and 1 base, in that order; junction bases with no gene match: 6. This CDR3 comprises 15 residues. Germline V gene data show CDR1 as SGHNT and CDR2 as YYREEE (reference sequence). CDR3 region: CASSFSGTASYEQYF. The CDR3 bases are TGTGCCAGCAGCTTCTCCGGGACAGCGTCCTACGAGCAGTACTTC. The full variable domain, its missing parts supplied by reference TRBV5-4 and TRBJ2-7, is ETGVTQSPTHLIKTRGQQVTLRCSSQSGHNTVSWYQQALGQGPQFIFQYYREEENGRGNFPPRFSGLQFPNYSSELNVNALELDDSALYLCASSFSGTASYEQYFGPGTRLTVT.

There are a few counts of this clone. The genes are TRBV29-1 and TRBJ2-7, with D possibly being TRBD1 (5 bases). Deletions cut 6 bases from V and 2 bases from J, with 14 bases between. Germline lookup yields CDR1 SQVTM and CDR2 ANQGSEA. CDR3 length: 13 amino acids. The CDR3 region has the DNA TGCAGCGTCTACGGACACGATACCTACGAGCAGTACTTC. Translated: CSVYGHDTYEQYF.

The sample holds a few counts of this clone. The chain joins TRBV13 to TRBJ1-6; no clear D. This CDR3 spans 17 amino acids. V was trimmed by 0 bases and J by 7 bases, leaving 16 bases between them. Germline V gene lookup returns CDR1 PRHDT and CDR2 FYEKMQ (reference sequence). The CDR3 DNA is TGTGCCAGCAGCTTAGGCAGAATTGGATCCGGGAATTCACCCCTCCACTTT. Protein: CASSLGRIGSGNSPLHF.

This rearrangement joins TRBV29-1 to TRBJ2-1; 9 bases are a match to TRBD1. V lost 0 bases and J lost 3; bases outside the gene matches: 0. Germline-derived CDR1 and CDR2 are SQVTM and ANQGSEA. The CDR3 loop spans 14 amino acids. The chain's CDR3 is CSVEETGGYNEQFF. For the CDR3, the DNA is TGCAGCGTTGAAGAGACAGGGGGCTACAATGAGCAGTTCTTC.